The rows below give T cell receptor beta chains drawn from one sample of a study of cytomegalovirus exposure and HLA in healthy donors. Method: immunoSEQ multiplex PCR; TCRdb's copy keeps in-frame clones and lacks some. The sample carries about 130,000 clones, less than 85% recorded once. Sequencing used PBMCs. The receptors come from a man aged 18 to 35 in good health and CMV-seropositive. The CDR3 runs from the conserved cysteine through the conserved F or W. The order of the fields is D gene, clone size, J gene, V gene, CDR3 DNA, CDR3 protein. A D gene is named only where the DNA matches it firmly. Size values are once, few and many counts, or a class for expanded clones, and some rows have none.

D: .; size: .; J: TRBJ2-1; V: TRBV5-1; DNA: TGCGCCAGCAGCTTGGTTGTCGGTAAGAGCTCCTACAATGAGCAGTTCTTC; CDR3: CASSLVVGKSSYNEQFF
D: TRBD2; size: .; J: TRBJ2-1; V: TRBV29-1; DNA: TGCAGCGTCCTTGGGACTAGCGGATACAATGAGCAGTTCTTC; CDR3: CSVLGTSGYNEQFF
D: .; size: .; J: TRBJ1-2; V: TRBV2; DNA: TGTGCCAGCAGTCAGGTGGAGGGGAGGAGGACCTTC; CDR3: CASSQVEGRRTF
D: TRBD2; size: few; J: TRBJ2-7; V: TRBV2; DNA: TGTGCCAGCAGTCGGACTAGCTCCTACGAGCAGTACTTC; CDR3: CASSRTSSYEQYF
D: TRBD2; size: few; J: TRBJ2-7; V: TRBV7-2; DNA: TGTGCCAGCAGCTTAGGGGGGGACTATTACTCCTACGAGCAGTACTTC; CDR3: CASSLGGDYYSYEQYF
D: .; size: .; J: TRBJ2-5; V: TRBV7-8; DNA: TGTGCCAGCAGAGGGGCAGACATACAAGAGACCCAGTACTTC; CDR3: CASRGADIQETQYF
D: TRBD1; size: .; J: TRBJ1-1; V: TRBV10-3; DNA: TGTGCCATCAGTGGGACAGGGAACACTGAAGCTTTCTTT; CDR3: CAISGTGNTEAFF
D: .; size: .; J: TRBJ1-6; V: TRBV7-8; DNA: TGTGCCAGCAGCTTGACAAATTCACCCCTCCACTTT; CDR3: CASSLTNSPLHF
D: .; size: few; J: TRBJ1-1; V: TRBV29-1; DNA: TGCAGCGTTCGCCTGAGAGCCAACCTACCGGACACTGAAGCTTTCTTT; CDR3: CSVRLRANLPDTEAFF
D: .; size: .; J: TRBJ1-5; V: TRBV28; DNA: TGTGCCAGCAGCTTCGGACAGTTTGGCGCTAATCAGCCCCAGCATTTT; CDR3: CASSFGQFGANQPQHF
D: TRBD2; size: .; J: TRBJ2-2; V: TRBV7-2; DNA: TGTGCCAGCAGCGTCGGACTAGCGAACACCGGGGAGCTGTTTTTT; CDR3: CASSVGLANTGELFF
D: .; size: once; J: TRBJ2-7; V: TRBV28; DNA: TGTGCCAGCAGCCCCTCCGGGAACCCCTACGAGCAGTACTTC; CDR3: CASSPSGNPYEQYF
D: .; size: .; J: TRBJ1-1; V: TRBV4-1; DNA: TGCGCCAGCAGCCGAAGCCAGGGGCAGGATGAAGCTTTCTTT; CDR3: CASSRSQGQDEAFF
D: .; size: .; J: TRBJ2-1; V: TRBV5-4; DNA: TGTGCCAGCAGCCCGAGGGGGGGCTCCTACAATGAGCAGTTCTTC; CDR3: CASSPRGGSYNEQFF
D: .; size: few; J: TRBJ1-2; V: TRBV6-1; DNA: TGTGCCAGCAGCCCATACACCGGGACAACCACCGGCTACACCTTC; CDR3: CASSPYTGTTTGYTF
D: TRBD1; size: .; J: TRBJ2-2; V: TRBV28; DNA: TGTGCCAGCAGTACCGACAGGGGGTACACCGGGGAGCTGTTTTTT; CDR3: CASSTDRGYTGELFF
D: .; size: .; J: TRBJ1-5; V: TRBV19; DNA: TGTGCCAGTAGTGGAGGGACGTCCTTCAATCAGCCCCAGCATTTT; CDR3: CASSGGTSFNQPQHF
D: TRBD1; size: .; J: TRBJ2-5; V: TRBV2; DNA: TGTGCCAGCAGCCTTAGTCAGGGGGCGGGTTTTCAAGAGACCCAGTACTTC; CDR3: CASSLSQGAGFQETQYF
D: .; size: .; J: TRBJ2-1; V: TRBV10-3; DNA: TGTGCCATCAGTGCAACCGGGACAATCAATGAGCAGTTCTTC; CDR3: CAISATGTINEQFF
D: TRBD1; size: .; J: TRBJ1-6; V: TRBV7-2; DNA: TGTGCCAGCAGCCTGACCGGGACAGGGAGTTCACCCCTCCACTTT; CDR3: CASSLTGTGSSPLHF
D: .; size: .; J: TRBJ2-7; V: TRBV13; DNA: TGTGCCAGCAATAGGGTAGCGGAACGGGCCGAGCAGTACTTC; CDR3: CASNRVAERAEQYF
D: TRBD1; size: .; J: TRBJ1-5; V: TRBV19; DNA: TGTGCCAGTAGTACGGGACAGAGCAATCAGCCCCAGCATTTT; CDR3: CASSTGQSNQPQHF
D: TRBD2; size: .; J: TRBJ2-1; V: TRBV18; DNA: TGTGCCAGCTCACTAAGACTAGCGGGAGGGTACAATGAGCAGTTCTTC; CDR3: CASSLRLAGGYNEQFF
D: TRBD2; size: .; J: TRBJ2-3; V: TRBV7-2; DNA: TGTGCCAGCAGCCCAACCGGCCTAGCGGGGGTACCAGATACGCAGTATTTT; CDR3: CASSPTGLAGVPDTQYF
D: .; size: .; J: TRBJ2-5; V: TRBV28; DNA: TGTGCCAGCAGTCACTTGGGTAGAGGAGTAGAGACCCAGTACTTC; CDR3: CASSHLGRGVETQYF
D: TRBD1; size: .; J: TRBJ1-2; V: TRBV5-4; DNA: TGTGCCAGCAGCGTGGCCGGGACAGGGGATCTCTATGGCTACACCTTC; CDR3: CASSVAGTGDLYGYTF
D: .; size: .; J: TRBJ1-2; V: TRBV9; DNA: TGTGCCAGCAGCCCGACAACAGATAACTATGGCTACACCTTC; CDR3: CASSPTTDNYGYTF
D: .; size: .; J: TRBJ2-2; V: TRBV4-3; DNA: TGCGCCAGCAGCCAGGACAGTTCCACCGGGGAGCTGTTTTTT; CDR3: CASSQDSSTGELFF
D: .; size: .; J: TRBJ1-2; V: TRBV28; DNA: TGTGCCAGCAGTTTCCCGGGGGTTTCAGGGTGGATTAGGGGCTACACCTTC; CDR3: CASSFPGVSGWIRGYTF
D: .; size: few; J: TRBJ2-7; V: TRBV4-3; DNA: TGCGCCAGCAGCCCTATGCGGTTCTCCTACGAGCAGTACTTC; CDR3: CASSPMRFSYEQYF
D: TRBD1; size: .; J: TRBJ1-2; V: TRBV6-6; DNA: TGTGCCAGCAGTCAGACAGGGGCAAATGGCTACACCTTC; CDR3: CASSQTGANGYTF
D: .; size: .; J: TRBJ1-3; V: TRBV7-8; DNA: TGTGCCAGCACCGTAGACAGATTAAACACCATATATTTT; CDR3: CASTVDRLNTIYF
D: .; size: .; J: TRBJ2-7; V: TRBV2; DNA: TGTGCCAGCATTAAGCCAGGCCCAGGGGAGCAGTACTTC; CDR3: CASIKPGPGEQYF
D: TRBD1; size: .; J: TRBJ1-2; V: TRBV5-4; DNA: TGTGCCAGCAGCAGACTGGGACAGGGGTTTAATGGCTACACCTTC; CDR3: CASSRLGQGFNGYTF
D: TRBD1; size: .; J: TRBJ2-1; V: TRBV6-6; DNA: TGTGCCAGCAGTGGTGGACAGGGGTGGCATGAGCAGTTCTTC; CDR3: CASSGGQGWHEQFF